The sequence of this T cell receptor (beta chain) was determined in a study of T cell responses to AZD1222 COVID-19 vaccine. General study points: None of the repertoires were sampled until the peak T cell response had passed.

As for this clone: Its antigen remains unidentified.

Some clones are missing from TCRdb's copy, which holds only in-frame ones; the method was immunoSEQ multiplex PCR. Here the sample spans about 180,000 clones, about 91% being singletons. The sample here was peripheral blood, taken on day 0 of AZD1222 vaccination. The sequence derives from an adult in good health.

The CDR3, as DNA: TGCAGCGTTTCCGGGGATGCGAATGAAAAACTGTTTTTT. As protein: CSVSGDANEKLFF. V usage is TRBV29-1 and J usage is TRBJ1-4; no firm D call. V was shortened by 5 bases and J by 5 bases, with 12 bases between the two germline ends. The CDR3 runs 13 residues. Germline lookup yields CDR1 SQVTM and CDR2 ANQGSEA.